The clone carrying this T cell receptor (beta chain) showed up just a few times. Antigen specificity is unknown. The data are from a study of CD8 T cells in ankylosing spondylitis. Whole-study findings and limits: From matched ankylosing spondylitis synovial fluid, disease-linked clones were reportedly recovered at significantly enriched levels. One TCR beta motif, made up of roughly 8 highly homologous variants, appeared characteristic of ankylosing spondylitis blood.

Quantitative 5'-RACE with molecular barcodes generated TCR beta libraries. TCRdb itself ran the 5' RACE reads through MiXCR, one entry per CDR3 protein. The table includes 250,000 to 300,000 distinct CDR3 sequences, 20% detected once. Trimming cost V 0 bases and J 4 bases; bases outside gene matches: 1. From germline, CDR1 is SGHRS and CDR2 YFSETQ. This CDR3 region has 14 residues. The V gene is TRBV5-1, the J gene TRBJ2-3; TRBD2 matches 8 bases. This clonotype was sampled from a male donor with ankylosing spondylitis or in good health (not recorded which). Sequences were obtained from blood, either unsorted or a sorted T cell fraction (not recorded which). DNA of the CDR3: TGCGCCAGCAGCTTGGAAGCGGGAGCAGATACGCAGTATTTT. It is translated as CASSLEAGADTQYF.